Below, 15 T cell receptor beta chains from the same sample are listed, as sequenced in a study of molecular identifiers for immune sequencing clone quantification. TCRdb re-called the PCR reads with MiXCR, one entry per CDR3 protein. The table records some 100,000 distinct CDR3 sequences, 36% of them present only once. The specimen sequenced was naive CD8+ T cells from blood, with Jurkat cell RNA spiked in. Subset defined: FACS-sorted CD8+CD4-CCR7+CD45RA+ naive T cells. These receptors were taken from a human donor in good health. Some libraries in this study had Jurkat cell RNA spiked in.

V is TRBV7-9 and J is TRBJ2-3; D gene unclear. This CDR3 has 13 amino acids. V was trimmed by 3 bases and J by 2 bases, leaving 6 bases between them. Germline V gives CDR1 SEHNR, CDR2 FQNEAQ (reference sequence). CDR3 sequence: CASSFGITDTQYF. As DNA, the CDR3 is TGTGCCAGCAGCTTCGGAATCACAGATACGCAGTATTTT. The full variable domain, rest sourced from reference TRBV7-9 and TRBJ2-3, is DTGVSQNPRHKITKRGQNVTFRCDPISEHNRLYWYRQTLGQGPEFLTYFQNEAQLEKSRLLSDRFSAERPKGSFSTLEIQRTEQGDSAMYLCASSFGITDTQYFGPGTRLTVL.

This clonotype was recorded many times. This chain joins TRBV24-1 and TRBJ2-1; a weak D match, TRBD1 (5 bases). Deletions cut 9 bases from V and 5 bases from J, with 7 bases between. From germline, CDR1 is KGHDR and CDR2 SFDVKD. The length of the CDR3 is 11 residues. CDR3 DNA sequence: TGTGCCACCGACAGAAACAATGAGCAGTTCTTC. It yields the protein CATDRNNEQFF.

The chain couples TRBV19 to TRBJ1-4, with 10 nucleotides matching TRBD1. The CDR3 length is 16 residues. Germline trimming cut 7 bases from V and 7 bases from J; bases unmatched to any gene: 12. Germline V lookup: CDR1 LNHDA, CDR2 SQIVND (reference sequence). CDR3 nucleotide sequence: TGTGCCAGTACTACGGATCCGGGACAGGGGAGTGAAAAACTGTTTTTT. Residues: CASTTDPGQGSEKLFF.

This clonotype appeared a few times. CDR3 coding DNA: TGTGCCAGCAGTTACGCCTACAATGAGCAGTTCTTC. Protein: CASSYAYNEQFF. The V call is TRBV6-6, the J call TRBJ2-1; no firm D call. V was cut by 2 bases and J by 2 bases, with 1 base left in between. The CDR3 totals 12 residues. Per germline, CDR1 MNHNY and CDR2 SVGAGI (reference sequence).

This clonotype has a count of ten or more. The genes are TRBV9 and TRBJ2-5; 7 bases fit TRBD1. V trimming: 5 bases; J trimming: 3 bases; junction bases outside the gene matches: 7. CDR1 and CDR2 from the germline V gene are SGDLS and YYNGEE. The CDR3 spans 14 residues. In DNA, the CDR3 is TGTGCCAGCAGTGAAGACAGGGCCGAAGAGACCCAGTACTTC. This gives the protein CASSEDRAEETQYF.

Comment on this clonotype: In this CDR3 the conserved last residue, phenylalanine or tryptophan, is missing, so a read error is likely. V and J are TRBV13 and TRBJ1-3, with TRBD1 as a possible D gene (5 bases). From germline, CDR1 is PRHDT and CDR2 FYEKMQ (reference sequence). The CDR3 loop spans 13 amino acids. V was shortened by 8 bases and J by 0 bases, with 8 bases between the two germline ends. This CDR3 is CASSDSSGNTIYL. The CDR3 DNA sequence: TGTGCCAGCTCCGACAGCTCTGGAAACACCATATATTTA.

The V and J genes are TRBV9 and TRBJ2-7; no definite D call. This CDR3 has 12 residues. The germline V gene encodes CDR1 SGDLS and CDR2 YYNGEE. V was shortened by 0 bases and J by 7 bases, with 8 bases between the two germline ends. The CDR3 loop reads CASSVEAGEQYF. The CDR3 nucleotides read TGTGCCAGCAGCGTAGAGGCCGGGGAGCAGTACTTC.

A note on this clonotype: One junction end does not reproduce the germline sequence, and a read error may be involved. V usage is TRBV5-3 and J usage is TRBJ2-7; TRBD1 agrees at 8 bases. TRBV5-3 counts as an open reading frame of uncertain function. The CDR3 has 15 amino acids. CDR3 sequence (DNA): TGTGCCAGCAGCTCAAGCAGGGGGCTTGTTTACGAGCAGTACTTC. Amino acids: CASSSSRGLVYEQYF.

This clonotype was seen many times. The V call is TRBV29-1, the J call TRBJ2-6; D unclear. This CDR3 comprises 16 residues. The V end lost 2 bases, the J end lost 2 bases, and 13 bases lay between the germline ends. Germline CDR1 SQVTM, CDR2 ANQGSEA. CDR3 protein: CSVETDPLPGANVLTF. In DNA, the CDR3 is TGCAGCGTTGAAACCGATCCCTTACCTGGGGCCAACGTCCTGACTTTC.

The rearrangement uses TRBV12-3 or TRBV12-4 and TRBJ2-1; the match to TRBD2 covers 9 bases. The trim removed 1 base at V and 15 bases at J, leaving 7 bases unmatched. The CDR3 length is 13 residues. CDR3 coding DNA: TGTGCCAGCAGTTTAGGTCCGGGACTAGCTCCGTTCTTC. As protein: CASSLGPGLAPFF.

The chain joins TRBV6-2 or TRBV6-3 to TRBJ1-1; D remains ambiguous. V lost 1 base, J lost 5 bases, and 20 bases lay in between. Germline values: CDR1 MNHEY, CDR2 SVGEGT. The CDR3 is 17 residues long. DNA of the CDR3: TGTGCCAGCAGTTACTTGAGTTTTTTTGAGGGTTGGACTGAAGCTTTCTTT. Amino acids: CASSYLSFFEGWTEAFF.

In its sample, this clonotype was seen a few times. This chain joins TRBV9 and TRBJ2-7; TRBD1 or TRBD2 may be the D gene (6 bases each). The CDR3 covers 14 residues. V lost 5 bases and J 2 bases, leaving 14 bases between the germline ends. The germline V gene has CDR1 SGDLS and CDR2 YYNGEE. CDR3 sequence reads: CASSSGGHTYEQYF. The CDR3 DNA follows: TGTGCCAGCAGTTCCGGGGGACATACCTACGAGCAGTACTTC.

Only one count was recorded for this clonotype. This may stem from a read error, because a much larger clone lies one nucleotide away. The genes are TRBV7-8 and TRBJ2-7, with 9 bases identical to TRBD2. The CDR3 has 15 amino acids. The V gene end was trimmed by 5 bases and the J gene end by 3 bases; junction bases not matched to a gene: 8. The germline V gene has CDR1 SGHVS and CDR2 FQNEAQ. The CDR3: CASSIVSGRIYEQYF. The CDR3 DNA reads TGTGCCAGCAGCATAGTAAGCGGGAGGATCTACGAGCAGTACTTC.

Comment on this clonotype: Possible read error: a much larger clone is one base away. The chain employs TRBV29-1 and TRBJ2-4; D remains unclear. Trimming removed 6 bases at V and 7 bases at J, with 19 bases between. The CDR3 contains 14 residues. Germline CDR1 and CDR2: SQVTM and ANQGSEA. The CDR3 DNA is TGCAGCGTGTGGAGAAGGCCCCCGTGGAACATTCAGTACTTC. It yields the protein CSVWRRPPWNIQYF.

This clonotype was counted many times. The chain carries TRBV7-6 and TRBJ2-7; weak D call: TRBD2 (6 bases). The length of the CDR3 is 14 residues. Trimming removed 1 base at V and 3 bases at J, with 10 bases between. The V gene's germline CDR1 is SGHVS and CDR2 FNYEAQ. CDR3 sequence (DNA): TGTGCCAGCAGCTTAGGGGACTCTGGCTACGAGCAGTACTTC. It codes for CASSLGDSGYEQYF.